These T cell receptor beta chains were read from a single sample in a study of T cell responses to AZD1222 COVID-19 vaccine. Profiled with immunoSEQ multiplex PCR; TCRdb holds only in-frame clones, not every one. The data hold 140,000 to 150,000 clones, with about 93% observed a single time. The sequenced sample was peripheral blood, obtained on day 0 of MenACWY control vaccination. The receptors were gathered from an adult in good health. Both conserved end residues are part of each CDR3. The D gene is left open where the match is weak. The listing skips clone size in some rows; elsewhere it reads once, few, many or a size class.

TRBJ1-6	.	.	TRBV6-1	TGTGCCAGCAGTGAAAGTGCTACTGTAGCCTCACCCCTCCACTTT	CASSESATVASPLHF
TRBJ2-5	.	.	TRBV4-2	TGTGCCAGCAGCCGGGCCCAAGGCCCCCAAGAGACCCAGTACTTC	CASSRAQGPQETQYF
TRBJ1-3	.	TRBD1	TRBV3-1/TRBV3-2	TGTGCCAGCAGCCAATCTGGGACAGGCTCTGGAAACACCATATATTTT	CASSQSGTGSGNTIYF
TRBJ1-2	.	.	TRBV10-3	TGTGCCATCAGTGAGTCAGCGGAAAACTATGGCTACACCTTC	CAISESAENYGYTF
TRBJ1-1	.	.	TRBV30	TGTGCCTGGAGTGTGATAAGGGTAGGCACTGAAGCTTTCTTT	CAWSVIRVGTEAFF
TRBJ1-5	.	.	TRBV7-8	TGTGCCAGCAGCTTACGGGAGGGGAATGGCAATCAGCCCCAGCATTTT	CASSLREGNGNQPQHF
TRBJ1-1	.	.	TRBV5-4	TGTGCCAGCAGCCCCCCCGAGTCGTTTAGGGTGAACACTGAAGCTTTCTTT	CASSPPESFRVNTEAFF
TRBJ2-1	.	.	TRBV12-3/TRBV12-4	TGTGCCAGCCAGGGTATAATTAATGAGCAGTTCTTC	CASQGIINEQFF
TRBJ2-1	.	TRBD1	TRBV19	TGTGCCAGTAGTTCATGGACAGGGGGGAATGAGCAGTTCTTC	CASSSWTGGNEQFF
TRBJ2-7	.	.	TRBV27	TGTGCCAGCAGTTTATCGGACAGTAGGTCCGAGCAGTACTTC	CASSLSDSRSEQYF
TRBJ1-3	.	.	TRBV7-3	TGTGCCAGCAGCTTCACAGGGACGAACACCATATATTTT	CASSFTGTNTIYF
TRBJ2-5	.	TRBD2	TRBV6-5	TGTGCCAGCAGTTACCGACTAGCGGGAGGCCGCGAGACCCAGTACTTC	CASSYRLAGGRETQYF
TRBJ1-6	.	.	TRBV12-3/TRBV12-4	TGTGCCAGCAGCGACAGCAATAATTCACCCCTCCACTTT	CASSDSNNSPLHF
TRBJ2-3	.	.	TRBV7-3	TGTGCCAGCAGCTTAAACGAGTTAGGTACGCAGTATTTT	CASSLNELGTQYF
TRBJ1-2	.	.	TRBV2	TGTGCCAGCAGACTTCCCGGGACTGAGTATGGCTACACCTTC	CASRLPGTEYGYTF
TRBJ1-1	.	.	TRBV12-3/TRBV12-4	TGTGCCAGCAGCCCAGGGATGAACACTGAAGCTTTCTTT	CASSPGMNTEAFF
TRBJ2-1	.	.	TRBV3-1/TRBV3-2	TGTGCCAGCAGCCAGAGGGGTAGCGGAGGGGTTGAGCAGTTCTTC	CASSQRGSGGVEQFF
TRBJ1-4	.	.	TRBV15	TGTGCCACCAGGAGGGAGGGGAGTGATGAAAAACTGTTTTTT	CATRREGSDEKLFF
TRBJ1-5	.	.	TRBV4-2	TGTGCCAGCAGCCAAGAAAAGAGAAATCAGCCCCAGCATTTT	CASSQEKRNQPQHF
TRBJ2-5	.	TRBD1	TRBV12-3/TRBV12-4	TGTGCCAGCAGTTTTTGGGACAGAGAGACCCAGTACTTC	CASSFWDRETQYF
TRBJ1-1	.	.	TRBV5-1	TGCGCCAGCAGAAAGGACAGACTGAACACTGAAGCTTTCTTT	CASRKDRLNTEAFF
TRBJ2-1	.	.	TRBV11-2	TGTGCCAGCAGCTTAGAACCATACAATGAGCAGTTCTTC	CASSLEPYNEQFF
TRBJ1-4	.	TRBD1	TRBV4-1	TGCGCCAGCAGCCAACCGGGACAGGGAGGGGAAAAACTGTTTTTT	CASSQPGQGGEKLFF
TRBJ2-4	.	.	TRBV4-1	TGCGCCAGCAGCCAAGATGGAGGTAGTAACATTCAGTACTTC	CASSQDGGSNIQYF
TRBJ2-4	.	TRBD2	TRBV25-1	TGTGCCAGCAGTGAATCTGGACTAGCGGGGGGCAAAAACATTCAGTACTTC	CASSESGLAGGKNIQYF
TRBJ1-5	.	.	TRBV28	TGTGCCAGCAGTTTAAGACCCATTCAGCCCCAGCATTTT	CASSLRPIQPQHF
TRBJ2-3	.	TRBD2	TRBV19	TGTGCCAGTAGTAACCCTCGAGCGGGAGTCTTCACAGATACGCAGTATTTT	CASSNPRAGVFTDTQYF
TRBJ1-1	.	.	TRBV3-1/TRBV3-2	TGTGCCAGCAGCCAAGACGGTTGGGGGTTCGGGACTGAAGCTTTCTTT	CASSQDGWGFGTEAFF
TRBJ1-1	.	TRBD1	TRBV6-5	TGTGCCAGCAGCCAGAACAGGGGGCTTGCTTTCTTT	CASSQNRGLAFF
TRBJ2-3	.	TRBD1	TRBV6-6	TGTGCCAGCAGTTTTCGCGACAGGGGGCTACTAGGTACGCAGTATTTT	CASSFRDRGLLGTQYF
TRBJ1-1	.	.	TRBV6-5	TGTGCCAGCAGGCAGGGGTTCGGCACTGAAGCTTTCTTT	CASRQGFGTEAFF
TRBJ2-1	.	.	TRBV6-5	TGTGCCAGCAGCCAATGGGGTTACAATGAGCAGTTCTTC	CASSQWGYNEQFF
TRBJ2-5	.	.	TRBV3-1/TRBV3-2	TGTGCCAGCAGCCAAGAAGGGGGGACCCAGTACTTC	CASSQEGGTQYF
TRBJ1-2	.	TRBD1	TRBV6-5	TGTGCCAGCAGTCCCCTAGGACAGGGAGTCTATGGCTACACCTTC	CASSPLGQGVYGYTF
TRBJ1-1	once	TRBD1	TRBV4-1	TGCGCCAGCAGCCAACATAGTCGACAGGGAGGAACTGAAGCTTTCTTT	CASSQHSRQGGTEAFF
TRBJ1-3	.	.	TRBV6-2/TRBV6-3	TGTGCCAGCAGTTTAGGACAGAGAGGAAACACCATATATTTT	CASSLGQRGNTIYF
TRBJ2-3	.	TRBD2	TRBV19	TGTGCCAGTAGTATTGGGACTAGCGGGAGCACAGATACGCAGTATTTT	CASSIGTSGSTDTQYF
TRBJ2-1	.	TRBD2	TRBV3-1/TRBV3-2	TGTGCCAGCAGCCAAGATCGGAGGGCGGGAGGCTACAATGAGCAGTTCTTC	CASSQDRRAGGYNEQFF
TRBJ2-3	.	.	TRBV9	TGTGCCAGCAGCCCAAATCGCGCGACAGATACGCAGTATTTT	CASSPNRATDTQYF
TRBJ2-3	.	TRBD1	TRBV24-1	TGTGCCACCAGTGAGGGGACAGGGTATGTAACAGATACGCAGTATTTT	CATSEGTGYVTDTQYF
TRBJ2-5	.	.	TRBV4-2	TGTGCCAGCAGCCCTAATGCCGGGACTGGGGCAGCAGAGACCCAGTACTTC	CASSPNAGTGAAETQYF
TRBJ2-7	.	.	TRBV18	TGTGCCAGCTCACTCAGTCCGGACTACGAGCAGTACTTC	CASSLSPDYEQYF
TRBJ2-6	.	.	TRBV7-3	TGTGCCAGCAGCTTAATGTCTGCTAAAGAACCCTCTGGGGCCAACGTCCTGACTTTC	CASSLMSAKEPSGANVLTF
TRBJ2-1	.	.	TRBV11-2	TGTGCCAGCAGCTTAATGAATGAGCAGTTCTTC	CASSLMNEQFF